The sequence of this TCR beta chain was determined in a study of T cell repertoires in MIS-A myocarditis (dated by TCRdb to the early 2020s). Notes on this clone: Its target antigen remains unknown. Within one base of it there is no much larger clone, and no base qualities were kept.

TCRbeta CDR3 regions were amplified with the immunoSEQ bias-controlled multiplex PCR and sequenced at high throughput. Under the source paper's analysis protocol: The immunoSEQ vendor pipeline collapsed and filtered CDR3 sequences to measure the abundance and frequency of each unique TCRbeta CDR3. CD-HIT clustered dominant CDR3 amino acid sequences with SARS-CoV-2-specific ImmuneCODE TCRbeta sequences at a 90% global sequence identity threshold. Clones with frequencies of 0.1 to 1 were classed as hyperexpanded, and 0.01 to 0.1 as large. MiXCR was used to confirm CDR3 amino acid sequences and V and J gene assignments of dominant clones. The R stringdist package was used to compute Levenshtein distances between the patient clonotypes and the ImmuneCODE hits. TCRdb retrieved this table from immuneACCESS and kept in-frame rearrangements only. Not all clones are present; in checked studies, unresolved V genes account for under half, and no reason is known for the remainder. That table gives V, J and clone size, and the DNA gave D and trimming. Here the sample has 10,000 to 13,000 clones; 83% occur a single time. The ten biggest clones cover roughly 28% of the sample.

The QIAamp DNA FFPE kit was used to extract genomic DNA from formalin-fixed paraffin-embedded autopsy tissue. The specimen was right ventricle heart tissue obtained at autopsy. The sample's cell subset or site label, decoded: cardiac tissue sample (left or right ventricle, interventricular septum, or pericardium). The sequence was collected from a man younger than 35 with fulminant myocarditis from multisystem inflammatory syndrome in adults (MIS-A) after COVID-19.

The CDR3 region reads CASSQAGTGVGGYTF. The DNA is TGTGCCAGCAGCCAAGCCGGGACAGGGGTAGGCGGCTACACCTTC. The rearranged chain carries TRBV3-1 (or the pseudogene TRBV3-2) and TRBJ1-2; 10 bases in between match TRBD1. The CDR3 spans 15 residues, from the cysteine through the phenylalanine. The entry retains the CDR3 DNA only, 45 bases that are in frame from base 1. Relative to germline, V is missing 1 base and J is missing 8 bases, with 7 bases of the junction outside any gene match. The germline V gene (reference sequence) provides CDR1 LGHDT and CDR2 YNNKEL.